What follows are 3 T cell receptor beta chains derived from one specimen sequenced in a study of Graves' ophthalmopathy and Graves' hyperthyroidism. Scientists amplified the TCR beta CDR3 regions from RNA transcripts. Amplification began with first-round RT-PCR using HTBI primers, then second-round multiplex PCR was performed. TCRdb re-analysed the multiplex PCR reads in MiXCR, keeping a single row per CDR3 protein. The sample includes around 1.1 million distinct CDR3 sequences, 35% to 40% of them seen just once. The sequenced sample was peripheral blood or thyroid tissue (not recorded which). Every receptor here comes from an adult man with Graves' hyperthyroidism.

In this sample, this clonotype turned up many times. This chain's CDR3 is CASSWDPPGEQYF. The DNA for the CDR3 is TGTGCCAGCAGCTGGGACCCTCCAGGGGAGCAGTACTTC. The chain joins TRBV5-4 to TRBJ2-7; D might be TRBD1 or TRBD2, each matching 5 bases. V was trimmed by 3 bases and J by 7 bases, leaving 14 bases between them. The CDR3 is 13 residues long. Germline assignment: CDR1 SGHNT and CDR2 YYREEE (reference sequence).

This sequence joins TRBV7-2 and TRBJ1-1, with 8 bases aligning to TRBD1. The CDR3 length is 17 residues. V shed 3 bases, J shed 1 base, and the junction held 10 bases outside the gene matches. CDR1 and CDR2 (germline): SGHTA, FQGNSA. CDR3 sequence (DNA): TGTGCCAGCAGCTTTCGACAGGGGACGATGGCGAACACTGAAGCTTTCTTT. It yields the protein CASSFRQGTMANTEAFF.

This clonotype was counted once. A read error may account for a junction end that differs from germline. The chain links TRBV11-2 to TRBJ1-2; 7 bases match TRBD1. CDR1 is SGHAT, CDR2 FQNNGV, per germline. This CDR3 comprises 18 residues. CDR3 sequence reads: CAGSASPGTVHNGYGYTF. CDR3 nucleotides: TGTGCCGGCAGCGCCTCCCCCGGGACAGTCCATAATGGGTATGGCTACACCTTC.